This TCR beta chain was identified in a study of blood T cell repertoires in COVID-19 (dated by TCRdb to between 2020 and 2021). Background for the entire study: Samples from collaborators originated in the United States, Italy and Spain and spanned both the acute and convalescent phases of COVID-19. The repertoires were made available in a free public database intended to serve as a resource for research on the immune response to SARS-CoV-2. Where available, HLA class I and class II types were obtained from metadata supplied by the sample provider rather than from assay-based typing. Deeply sampled blood TCRbeta repertoires from subjects exposed to, actively infected with, or recovered from COVID-19 were included in the dataset. The material from the prospective study consisted of cDNA or gDNA derived from T cells, B-cell-depleted T cells, or PBMCs. A de-identified subject ID, COVID-19 status, age in years and sex were almost always included in the sample metadata. The samples were drawn from the first 160 participants of the ongoing ImmuneRACE study and from some 1,300 subjects provided by 6 global collaborators.

The paper's findings and limits, for the study overall: The quantity of clinical and demographic metadata differed by source and by participant and was supplied without curation.

CDR3 length: 15 amino acids, cysteine to phenylalanine. The retained sequence is limited to the CDR3, 45 bases, with the frame set at the first base. The germline V gene encodes CDR1 SNHLY and CDR2 FYNNEI. V is cut by 0 bases and J by 3 bases, and the space between the germline ends is 9 bases. The collaborating institutions used their own protocols to collect whole blood in K2EDTA tubes. For TCRbeta analysis, collaborators shipped samples in one of three forms: frozen whole blood, isolated PBMCs, or DNA extracted from either of those sample types. Details on this clone: The target of this receptor is not known. Base qualities are not at hand, and no much larger clone is one base apart.

The immunoSEQ Assay, a bias-controlled multiplex PCR, was used to amplify TCRbeta CDR3 regions from genomic DNA. Per the original workflow: Nucleated cell counts per sample were estimated from amplification of reference gene primers within the assay. To quantify the absolute abundance of each unique TCRbeta CDR3 rearrangement, sequence reads were collapsed and filtered. For each sample, productive Simpson clonality was calculated by taking the square root of Simpson's diversity index across productive rearrangements. Entries here come from immuneACCESS through TCRdb and include only in-frame sequences with V and J called. Some clones fail to appear in such tables; in the studies checked, an unresolved V gene covers under half of the shortfall, and the cause of the remainder is unknown. The DNA gave D and trimming, while V, J and clone size come from that table. The sample table holds 150,000 to 200,000 clones, of which around 86% were seen once. The top ten hold around 8.3% of the sample.

Sequenced material: peripheral blood. The chain employs TRBV2 and TRBJ1-5; the D gene is not confidently resolved. This sequence was found in a man between 60 and 75 years old with acute or convalescent COVID-19. The CDR3 in this case is CASSEARISNQPQHF. In nucleotides, the sequence is TGTGCCAGCAGTGAAGCGAGAATCTCCAATCAGCCCCAGCATTTT.